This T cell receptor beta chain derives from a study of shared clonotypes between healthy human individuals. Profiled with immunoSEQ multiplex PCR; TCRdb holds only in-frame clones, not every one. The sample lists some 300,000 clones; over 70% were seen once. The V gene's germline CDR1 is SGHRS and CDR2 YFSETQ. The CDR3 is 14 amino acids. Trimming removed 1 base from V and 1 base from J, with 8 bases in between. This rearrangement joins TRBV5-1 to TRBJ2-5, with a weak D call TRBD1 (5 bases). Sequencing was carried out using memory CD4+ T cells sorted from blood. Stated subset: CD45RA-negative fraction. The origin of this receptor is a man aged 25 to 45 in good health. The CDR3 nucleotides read TGCGCCAGCAGCTTGATCACAGGCCAAGAGACCCAGTACTTC. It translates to CASSLITGQETQYF. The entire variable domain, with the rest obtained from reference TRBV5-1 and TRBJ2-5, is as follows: KAGVTQTPRYLIKTRGQQVTLSCSPISGHRSVSWYQQTPGQGLQFLFEYFSETQRNKGNFPGRFSGRQFSNSRSEMNVSTLELGDSALYLCASSLITGQETQYFGPGTRLLVL.